These 2 T cell receptor beta chains share one sample of origin, sequenced in a study of CXCR3-negative and CXCR3-positive naive CD8 T cells. Notes on the study in general: In CXCR3-positive naive cells, the TRB CDR3s were more hydrophobic than in CXCR3-negative naive cells.

These receptors have no known antigen. 5' RACE that incorporated UMI labels was used to prepare the TRB cDNA libraries. TCRdb re-called the 5' RACE reads; every CDR3 protein appears as one record, without DNA. The specimen's table records roughly 120,000 distinct CDR3 sequences. Sequences were obtained from naive CXCR3+ CD8+ T cells from blood. Subset indicated: CD45RO-CCR7+CD27+CD95- naive CD8+ T cells expressing CXCR3 (TNR3+). All receptors come from a human donor in good health. Some clones in this sample may be carry-over from other donors' samples.

J is TRBJ2-3 and V is TRBV15; the D gene TCRdb calls, TRBD2, cannot be checked with no DNA. Germline values: CDR1 LNHNV, CDR2 YYDKDF (reference sequence). This CDR3 has 17 amino acids. Here the CDR3 reads CATSRGTGLASTDTQYF.

The V gene is TRBV12-5, the J gene TRBJ1-2. The CDR3 loop spans 13 amino acids. Germline V gene sequence: CDR1 LGHNT, CDR2 FRNRAP. The CDR3 reads CASGLGGQAGYTF. Complete variable domain (other parts from reference TRBV12-5 and TRBJ1-2): DARVTQTPRHKVTEMGQEVTMRCQPILGHNTVFWYRQTMMQGLELLAYFRNRAPLDDSGMPKDRFSAEMPDATLATLKIQPSEPRDSAVYFCASGLGGQAGYTFGSGTRLTVV.